This T cell receptor (beta chain) was identified during a study of cytomegalovirus exposure and HLA in healthy donors. The CDR3 spans 12 residues. The ends lost 5 bases at V and 8 bases at J; junction bases unmatched: 6. Germline-derived CDR1 and CDR2 are SQVTM and ANQGSEA. Study findings and constraints: Presence/absence analysis assumed near-uniform sequencing depth across donors. Further analysis was carried out later, and it showed several of the most significant clusters appearing linked to common viral pathogens.

A remark on this clone: The antigen is unknown.

Participants comprised healthy donors of bone marrow. The primer mix had 60 Vbeta and 13 Jbeta primers. The repertoire was sequenced with immunoSEQ multiplex PCR; TCRdb's copy has only in-frame clones and lacks some. The data contain under 120,000 clones, 74% of them seen just once; the ten biggest clones take up 2.6%. The material sequenced was PBMCs. V is TRBV29-1 and J is TRBJ2-1; 7 bases line up with TRBD2. The source is a man in his fifties or sixties in good health and CMV-seropositive. DNA for the CDR3: TGCAGCGTTTTCCGGGACTATCATGAGCAGTTCTTC. It codes for CSVFRDYHEQFF.